What follows are 23 T cell receptor beta chains derived from one specimen sequenced in a study of T-cell memory formation after mild COVID-19. In TCRdb, the 5' RACE reads were re-called with MiXCR into one record per CDR3 protein. The sample holds around 470,000 distinct CDR3 sequences, around 19% seen once. Sequenced sample: PBMCs or a T cell subset sorted from them (not recorded which). The source of these receptors is an adult woman who had mild COVID-19 (a few samples of this study predate the infection). Cell type and time point are not known.

The chain employs TRBV11-2 and TRBJ2-1; D may be TRBD1 (7 bases). The length of the CDR3 is 14 residues. Trimming cost V 1 base and J 8 bases, with 12 bases left between them. The germline CDR1 and CDR2 sequences are SGHAT and FQNNGV. CDR3 protein: CASSLGGRGDEQFF. CDR3 bases: TGTGCCAGCAGCTTAGGAGGCAGGGGGGATGAGCAGTTCTTC.

The V and J genes are TRBV5-5 and TRBJ1-3; tentatively, D is TRBD1 (6 bases). This CDR3 spans 16 amino acids. V was cut by 1 base and J by 0 bases, with 11 bases left in between. The germline V gene has CDR1 SGHKS and CDR2 YYEKEE (reference sequence). CDR3: CASSLYRGLSGNTIYF. The DNA for the CDR3 is TGTGCCAGCAGCTTGTATCGGGGGCTCTCTGGAAACACCATATATTTT. The full variable domain, rest sourced from reference TRBV5-5 and TRBJ1-3, is DAGVTQSPTHLIKTRGQQVTLRCSPISGHKSVSWYQQVLGQGPQFIFQYYEKEERGRGNFPDRFSARQFPNYSSELNVNALLLGDSALYLCASSLYRGLSGNTIYFGEGSWLTVV.

V gene TRBV7-3 combines with J gene TRBJ2-5; 7 bases are a match to TRBD2. Per germline, CDR1 SGHTA and CDR2 FQGTGA. Unmatched junction bases numbered 8, after V lost 5 bases and J lost 5 bases. This CDR3 spans 14 amino acids. CDR3 residues: CASSPGVAGETQYF. CDR3 in DNA: TGTGCCAGCAGCCCCGGGGTAGCGGGTGAGACCCAGTACTTC.

This clonotype was counted ten times or more. This rearrangement joins TRBV3-1 to TRBJ2-5, with no clear D. The germline V gene has CDR1 LGHDT and CDR2 YNNKEL (reference sequence). Trimming took 6 bases from V and 2 from J, leaving 16 bases between them. This CDR3 region has 15 residues. In DNA form, the CDR3 reads TGTGCCAGCAGTCGTAATAGGATACCACAAGAGACCCAGTACTTC. It is translated as CASSRNRIPQETQYF.

The rearrangement links TRBV4-1 to TRBJ2-7, with 12 bases identical to TRBD2. J gave up 1 base and V 4 bases, and 5 bases lay outside the gene matches. Germline assignment: CDR1 MGHRA and CDR2 YSYEKL. CDR3 size: 16 residues. The CDR3 sequence: CASSLGLAGNSYEQYF. As DNA, the CDR3 is TGCGCCAGCAGCCTTGGACTAGCGGGAAATTCCTACGAGCAGTACTTC.

The chain links TRBV7-2 to TRBJ2-1, with D uncertain. V was trimmed by 1 base and J by 9 bases, leaving 16 bases between them. Germline assignment: CDR1 SGHTA and CDR2 FQGNSA. The CDR3 extends over 15 amino acids. CDR3 loop: CASSLVSQPAGEQFF. CDR3 sequence (DNA): TGTGCCAGCAGCTTAGTTTCCCAACCCGCTGGTGAGCAGTTCTTC.

This clonotype was seen a few times. J is TRBJ2-7 and V is TRBV20-1, with D unresolved. Trimming removed 1 base from V and 0 bases from J, with 13 bases in between. The V gene's germline CDR1 is DFQATT and CDR2 SNEGSKA (reference sequence). This CDR3 is 15 amino acids long. The CDR3 reads CSARGGELSSYEQYF. CDR3 nucleotide sequence: TGCAGTGCTAGAGGTGGAGAGTTAAGCTCCTACGAGCAGTACTTC.

This chain uses TRBV7-9 with TRBJ2-3; D perhaps matches TRBD2 (6 bases). Germline V gives CDR1 SEHNR, CDR2 FQNEAQ (reference sequence). The V end was cut by 3 bases, the J end by 5 bases, with 15 bases between. The CDR3 is made up of 15 amino acids. The CDR3 DNA follows: TGTGCCAGCAGCTTGACGGGAGTTAGTGGAGATACGCAGTATTTT. It encodes CASSLTGVSGDTQYF.

The V call is TRBV20-1, the J call TRBJ2-5, with 10 bases identical to TRBD1. CDR3 length equals 15 residues. V trimming: 5 bases; J trimming: 5 bases; junction bases outside the gene matches: 11. Germline V gene lookup returns CDR1 DFQATT and CDR2 SNEGSKA (reference sequence). The CDR3 loop reads CSAGATGGARETQYF. CDR3 sequence (DNA): TGCAGTGCTGGGGCGACAGGGGGCGCGAGGGAGACCCAGTACTTC.

The CDR3 DNA reads as TGTGCCAGCAGTTACCGCTATACCGGCACCGGGGAGCTGTTTTTT. The encoded protein is CASSYRYTGTGELFF. V and J are TRBV6-5 and TRBJ2-2; no clear D. CDR1 and CDR2 from the germline V gene are MNHEY and SVGAGI. This CDR3 contains 15 residues. V dropped 2 bases and J dropped 4 bases, with 11 bases sitting between them.

The gene calls are TRBV24-1 and TRBJ2-2, with D perhaps matching TRBD2 (6 bases). This CDR3 spans 14 amino acids. With 4 bases removed from V and 4 bases from J, the gap between germline ends came to 9 bases. Looked up from germline, CDR1 is KGHDR and CDR2 is SFDVKD. CDR3 DNA sequence: TGTGCCACCAGTGACAGGGAGGCCACCGGGGAGCTGTTTTTT. Translation gives CATSDREATGELFF.

CDR3 nucleotide sequence: TGTGCCAGCAGCGTAATCGGGGATACGCAGTATTTT. The encoded protein is CASSVIGDTQYF. This rearrangement joins TRBV7-9 to TRBJ2-3; D not certain. V lost 5 bases to trimming and J lost 6 bases, with 9 bases between them. The CDR3 consists of 12 residues. Germline V CDR1 and CDR2: SEHNR, FQNEAQ (reference sequence).

This clonotype was counted only a few times. The gene calls are TRBV6-5 and TRBJ1-2; D is uncertain. The CDR3 runs 14 residues. The V gene's germline CDR1 is MNHEY and CDR2 SVGAGI. The V gene lost 2 bases and the J gene lost 8 bases, with 15 bases spanning the gap. The CDR3 DNA follows: TGTGCCAGCAGTTACGGGCCCTTCCTGGGGGGCTACACCTTC. Translating gives CASSYGPFLGGYTF.

This chain uses TRBV24-1 with TRBJ2-2; D remains unclear. This CDR3 comprises 16 residues. Trimming took off 3 bases at V and 2 bases at J, with 12 bases between the two ends. In germline, CDR1 is KGHDR, CDR2 SFDVKD. The CDR3, as DNA: TGTGCCACCAGTGATCCTTCTCTGAGTAACACCGGGGAGCTGTTTTTT. Translated, it gives CATSDPSLSNTGELFF.

This clonotype turned up a few times. The chain joins TRBV4-2 to TRBJ2-3; perhaps TRBD2 as D (5 bases). Trimming removed 3 bases at V and 1 base at J, with 8 bases between. CDR3 length: 14 residues. CDR1 LGHNA and CDR2 YNFKEQ come from the germline V gene. In DNA, the CDR3 is TGTGCCAGCAGCCAGCGGGTGGGCACAGATACGCAGTATTTT. Protein sequence: CASSQRVGTDTQYF.

This chain uses TRBV9 with TRBJ2-1; 7 nucleotides line up with TRBD2. The junction had 6 bases not matched to a gene; V was cut back by 0 bases and J by 6 bases. The CDR3 loop spans 15 amino acids. From germline, CDR1 is SGDLS and CDR2 YYNGEE. CDR3 bases: TGTGCCAGCAGCGTAGCTAGCGGTCTAGGCAATGAGCAGTTCTTC. This translates into CASSVASGLGNEQFF.

This clonotype was detected many times. The chain carries TRBV5-1 and TRBJ1-1; 7 bases agree with TRBD1. Germline V gives CDR1 SGHRS, CDR2 YFSETQ. This CDR3 is 12 amino acids long. The J segment lost 9 bases and the V segment lost 0 bases, leaving 2 bases of the junction unmatched. DNA for the CDR3: TGCGCCAGCAGCTTGGAGACAGGGCAAGCTTTCTTT. This encodes CASSLETGQAFF. Full variable domain (missing parts from reference TRBV5-1 and TRBJ1-1): KAGVTQTPRYLIKTRGQQVTLSCSPISGHRSVSWYQQTPGQGLQFLFEYFSETQRNKGNFPGRFSGRQFSNSRSEMNVSTLELGDSALYLCASSLETGQAFFGQGTRLTVV.

The chain couples TRBV19 to TRBJ1-1; 7 positions agree with TRBD1. V trimming: 7 bases; J trimming: 2 bases; junction bases outside the gene matches: 4. CDR1 and CDR2 from the germline V gene are LNHDA and SQIVND (reference sequence). The CDR3 has 13 residues. CDR3 loop: CASNAGGNTEAFF. CDR3 sequence (DNA): TGTGCCAGTAACGCAGGGGGTAACACTGAAGCTTTCTTT.

This chain links TRBV2 with TRBJ1-2; D uncertain. This CDR3 is 13 amino acids long. Trimming took 4 bases from V and 4 from J, leaving 10 bases between them. Germline V lookup: CDR1 SNHLY, CDR2 FYNNEI. Here the CDR3 reads CASSGDGPYGYTF. DNA for the CDR3: TGTGCCAGCAGTGGTGACGGCCCCTATGGCTACACCTTC.

This clonotype was observed a few times. The CDR3, as DNA: TGCAGTGCTAGAGTCTGGGCTGAAGCTTTCTTT. Translating gives CSARVWAEAFF. The chain is built from TRBV20-1 and TRBJ1-1, with D unclear. The length of the CDR3 is 11 residues. Germline V lookup: CDR1 DFQATT, CDR2 SNEGSKA (reference sequence). Trimming took 1 base from V and 6 from J, leaving 6 bases between them.

This clonotype occurred a few times. The chain has TRBV15 and TRBJ2-1, with D perhaps TRBD2 (6 bases). The CDR3 is 16 amino acids. Trimming pared 5 bases from V and 0 bases from J, leaving 14 bases between. CDR1 is LNHNV and CDR2 is YYDKDF in the germline V gene (reference sequence). For the CDR3, the DNA is TGTGCCACCAGCGCAACCGGGACTCGCTCCTACAATGAGCAGTTCTTC. It encodes CATSATGTRSYNEQFF. The full variable domain, its missing parts supplied by reference TRBV15 and TRBJ2-1, is DAMVIQNPRYQVTQFGKPVTLSCSQTLNHNVMYWYQQKSSQAPKLLFHYYDKDFNNEADTPDNFQSRRPNTSFCFLDIRSPGLGDTAMYLCATSATGTRSYNEQFFGPGTRLTVL.

In this sample, this clonotype turned up many times. V gene TRBV4-3 combines with J gene TRBJ2-6; 9 bases line up with TRBD2. V lost 1 base, J lost 2 bases, and 12 bases stayed unmatched. This CDR3 has 20 residues. Germline-derived CDR1 and CDR2 are LGHNA and YSLEER. The CDR3 nucleotides are TGCGCCAGCAGCCAAGTTCGATACGGCGGGAGGGTGGCTGGGGCCAACGTCCTGACTTTC. Its translation: CASSQVRYGGRVAGANVLTF.

This clonotype was seen a handful of times. This rearrangement joins TRBV5-1 to TRBJ2-2; a possible D gene is TRBD2 (6 bases). V was cut by 5 bases and J by 2 bases, with 13 bases left in between. The CDR3 covers 15 residues. Per germline, CDR1 SGHRS and CDR2 YFSETQ. The CDR3 spells CASREGLSNTGELFF. Written as DNA, the CDR3 is TGCGCCAGCAGGGAGGGGCTTTCTAACACCGGGGAGCTGTTTTTT.